Shown below are 32 T cell receptor beta chains from a single sample sequenced in a study of radiation and T cells in renal cell carcinoma. The repertoire was sequenced with immunoSEQ multiplex PCR; TCRdb's copy has only in-frame clones and lacks some. This table has about 64,000 clones, 60% to 85% appearing once. Sample time point: blood 4 weeks post-SBRT, at nephrectomy. Treatment here: 15 Gy SBRT to primary tumor, nephrectomy 4 weeks later. The specimen was blood, collected from a patient whose treatment included radiotherapy and nephrectomy. The receptors stem from a man aged 60 to 75 with renal cell carcinoma.

DNA for the CDR3: TGCGCCAGCAGCCAAGATCTAAAGGGACGGACAGATACGCAGTATTTT. Translation gives CASSQDLKGRTDTQYF. The rearrangement links TRBV4-3 to TRBJ2-3; the D call may be TRBD1 or TRBD2 (5 bases each). Looked up from germline, CDR1 is LGHNA and CDR2 is YSLEER. Deletions cut 0 bases from V and 3 bases from J, with 13 bases between. This CDR3 comprises 16 residues.

The gene calls are TRBV19 and TRBJ1-1, with D possibly TRBD1 on 5 matching bases. Trimming took 6 bases from V and 1 from J, leaving 15 bases between them. Looked up from germline, CDR1 is LNHDA and CDR2 is SQIVND (reference sequence). The length of the CDR3 is 15 residues. DNA of the CDR3: TGTGCCAGTAGGCTCCAGGCAGGGTCGAACACTGAAGCTTTCTTT. This codes for CASRLQAGSNTEAFF. Variable domain in full (rest from reference TRBV19 and TRBJ1-1): DGGITQSPKYLFRKEGQNVTLSCEQNLNHDAMYWYRQDPGQGLRLIYYSQIVNDFQKGDIAEGYSVSREKKESFPLTVTSAQKNPTAFYLCASRLQAGSNTEAFFGQGTRLTVV.

V is TRBV29-1 and J is TRBJ1-4; no clear D gene. CDR3 length equals 12 residues. Trimming cost V 6 bases and J 0 bases, with 5 bases left between them. The V gene's germline CDR1 is SQVTM and CDR2 ANQGSEA. The CDR3 is CSVLPTNEKLFF. The CDR3, as DNA: TGCAGCGTATTACCAACTAATGAAAAACTGTTTTTT.

The chain employs TRBV19 and TRBJ2-4, with D possibly TRBD2 on 6 matching bases. Trimming left V 6 bases short and J 3 bases short, with 9 bases between. The CDR3 consists of 13 residues. Looked up from germline, CDR1 is LNHDA and CDR2 is SQIVND (reference sequence). In DNA form, the CDR3 reads TGTGCCAGTAGGCGGGATAGCAAAAACATTCAGTACTTC. This encodes CASRRDSKNIQYF.

The chain has TRBV6-5 and TRBJ2-3; a possible D gene is TRBD1 (6 bases). The CDR3 length is 14 residues. V dropped 6 bases and J dropped 0 bases, with 10 bases sitting between them. Germline V CDR1 and CDR2: MNHEY, SVGAGI. CDR3 loop: CASSLGASTDTQYF. DNA for the CDR3: TGTGCCAGCAGCCTGGGGGCTAGCACAGATACGCAGTATTTT.

V and J are TRBV12-2 and TRBJ2-3; the D call of TRBD1 is as the table states it, not checked on the DNA. TRBV12-2 is a pseudogene. The CDR3 totals 17 residues. The CDR3 DNA reads as TGTGCAAGTCGCCCAAACCCAGGGGGCGAGGGACAAGATACGCAGTATTTT. Translated: CASRPNPGGEGQDTQYF.

The gene calls are TRBV5-5 and TRBJ1-2; no reliable D call. Germline V gives CDR1 SGHKS, CDR2 YYEKEE (reference sequence). Trimming left V 0 bases short and J 1 base short, with 7 bases between. CDR3 length: 14 residues. CDR3 nucleotides: TGTGCCAGCAGCTTGGGGGCGATTAACTATGGCTACACCTTC. Translating gives CASSLGAINYGYTF.

The chain joins TRBV5-6 to TRBJ1-5, with D unclear. This CDR3 has 18 residues. V lost 2 bases to trimming and J lost 2 bases, with 20 bases between them. The germline CDR1 and CDR2 sequences are SGHDT and YYEEEE. CDR3 region: CASSLGTFGGVGNQPQHF. CDR3 bases: TGTGCCAGCAGCTTAGGAACCTTTGGAGGAGTAGGCAATCAGCCCCAGCATTTT.

The chain couples TRBV28 to TRBJ1-3; 9 bases agree with TRBD1. The CDR3 loop spans 16 amino acids. CDR1 and CDR2 (germline): MDHEN, SYDVKM. V lost 4 bases and J lost 2; bases outside the gene matches: 6. CDR3 sequence: CASSSATGGAGNTIYF. DNA of the CDR3: TGTGCCAGCAGTTCTGCGACAGGGGGTGCTGGAAACACCATATATTTT.

The chain links TRBV19 to TRBJ1-4, with D uncertain. The CDR3 loop spans 14 amino acids. The V end was cut by 5 bases, the J end by 5 bases, with 12 bases between. CDR1 is LNHDA and CDR2 is SQIVND in the germline V gene (reference sequence). The CDR3 spells CASSSGRLNEKLFF. The CDR3 DNA follows: TGTGCCAGTAGTTCCGGACGGCTAAATGAAAAACTGTTTTTT.

The V gene is TRBV18, the J gene TRBJ2-3; D call uncertain. The germline V gene has CDR1 KGHSH and CDR2 LQKENI. The ends were cut back, 0 bases at V and 6 bases at J, with 4 bases in the middle. CDR3 length equals 12 residues. The DNA for the CDR3 is TGTGCCAGCTCACCACCGGCGGATACGCAGTATTTT. Protein: CASSPPADTQYF.

V gene TRBV5-1 combines with J gene TRBJ2-1, with 8 nucleotides matching TRBD2. The germline CDR1 and CDR2 sequences are SGHRS and YFSETQ. V shed 2 bases and J 9 bases; nucleotides not matched to a gene: 4. The CDR3 has 13 residues. The CDR3: CASSLAGVVEQFF. In nucleotides, the CDR3 is TGCGCCAGCAGCTTAGCGGGAGTAGTTGAGCAGTTCTTC.

The rearrangement links TRBV6-5 to TRBJ2-7; TRBD1 matches 8 bases. With 6 bases clipped from V and 4 bases from J, the junction kept 8 bases outside the gene matches. Germline CDR1 is MNHEY and CDR2 is SVGAGI. The CDR3 is 14 amino acids. CDR3 bases: TGTGCCAGCAGCCCGGACAGGGATAAGTACGAGCAGTACTTC. It encodes CASSPDRDKYEQYF.

There are a few counts of this clone. The chain combines TRBV5-4 with TRBJ1-4; D may be TRBD1 (5 bases). The CDR3 runs to 15 residues. Looked up from germline, CDR1 is SGHNT and CDR2 is YYREEE (reference sequence). V was cut by 4 bases and J by 8 bases, with 18 bases left in between. Written as DNA, the CDR3 is TGTGCCAGCAGCCTCAGTGGGGCGATCGAGGAAAAACTGTTTTTT. Residues: CASSLSGAIEEKLFF.

The rearrangement joins TRBV2 to TRBJ2-5, with 14 bases identical to TRBD2. The ends lost 4 bases at V and 5 bases at J; junction bases unmatched: 3. This CDR3 contains 15 residues. The germline V gene encodes CDR1 SNHLY and CDR2 FYNNEI. The CDR3 DNA reads as TGTGCCAGCAGTGCTCGGACTAGCGGGAGGGAGACCCAGTACTTC. Protein product: CASSARTSGRETQYF.

The chain couples TRBV5-1 to TRBJ1-1; tentative D call: TRBD1 (6 bases). Germline assignment: CDR1 SGHRS and CDR2 YFSETQ. CDR3 length: 13 residues. Trimming took off 9 bases at V and 1 base at J, with 13 bases between the two ends. In DNA form, the CDR3 reads TGCGCCACAAAATCGGACAGGAACACTGAAGCTTTCTTT. This translates into CATKSDRNTEAFF. Full variable domain (rest looked up from reference TRBV5-1 and TRBJ1-1): KAGVTQTPRYLIKTRGQQVTLSCSPISGHRSVSWYQQTPGQGLQFLFEYFSETQRNKGNFPGRFSGRQFSNSRSEMNVSTLELGDSALYLCATKSDRNTEAFFGQGTRLTVV.

The rearrangement joins TRBV19 to TRBJ1-1; D gene uncertain. CDR3 size: 15 residues. V lost 1 base to trimming and J lost 3 bases, with 12 bases between them. Germline lookup yields CDR1 LNHDA and CDR2 SQIVND (reference sequence). Written as DNA, the CDR3 is TGTGCCAGTAGTATAGTAGCAGGAGAGTACACTGAAGCTTTCTTT. This sequence encodes CASSIVAGEYTEAFF.

This clone was observed a handful of times. This rearrangement joins TRBV19 to TRBJ2-1; no clear D gene. Trimming pared 3 bases from V and 7 bases from J, leaving 7 bases between. Per the germline V gene, CDR1 is LNHDA and CDR2 is SQIVND (reference sequence). This CDR3 comprises 12 residues. The DNA of the CDR3 is TGTGCCAGTAGTATTGGTTGGAATGAGCAGTTCTTC. It encodes CASSIGWNEQFF.

The CDR3 sequence: CASSAGNLNTGELFF. The CDR3 coding sequence is TGTGCCAGTAGTGCCGGTAATTTGAACACCGGGGAGCTGTTTTTT. This chain links TRBV19 with TRBJ2-2, with no clear D. The germline gives CDR1 LNHDA, CDR2 SQIVND (reference sequence). V was clipped by 5 bases and J by 1 base, with 11 bases between them. The CDR3 contains 15 residues.

CDR3: CASSLIVYLGGNTIYF. The DNA for the CDR3 is TGTGCCAGCAGCTTAATCGTCTATCTGGGCGGAAACACCATATATTTT. The chain links TRBV7-2 to TRBJ1-3; no clear D. CDR3 length: 16 amino acids. V was shortened by 2 bases and J by 4 bases, with 15 bases between the two germline ends. Germline V gene data show CDR1 as SGHTA and CDR2 as FQGNSA.

The V call is TRBV2, the J call TRBJ1-5, with D perhaps TRBD1 (5 bases). This CDR3 has 14 residues. Germline assignment: CDR1 SNHLY and CDR2 FYNNEI. Trimming took off 6 bases at V and 4 bases at J, with 13 bases between the two ends. The CDR3 spells CASRGDGSNQPQHF. Here the CDR3 DNA reads TGTGCCAGCAGGGGGGACGGGAGTAATCAGCCCCAGCATTTT.

The chain has TRBV10-1 and TRBJ2-5, with D uncertain. V was trimmed by 5 bases and J by 3 bases, leaving 13 bases between them. Germline loops: CDR1 WNHNN, CDR2 SYGVQD (reference sequence). The CDR3 consists of 14 residues. The chain's CDR3 is CASSQARAKETQYF. The CDR3 DNA is TGCGCCAGCAGTCAGGCCCGGGCGAAAGAGACCCAGTACTTC.

The chain uses TRBV6-5 and TRBJ1-3; possible D gene TRBD1, 5 bases. CDR1 MNHEY and CDR2 SVGAGI come from the germline V gene. The V end was cut by 6 bases, the J end by 1 base, with 13 bases between. The CDR3 contains 15 residues. CDR3 residues: CASSHPQGSGNTIYF. In DNA form, the CDR3 reads TGTGCCAGCAGCCACCCTCAGGGTTCTGGAAACACCATATATTTT.

The chain joins TRBV11-2 to TRBJ1-3; a possible D gene is TRBD1 (5 bases). Germline CDR1 SGHAT, CDR2 FQNNGV. V was shortened by 0 bases and J by 2 bases, with 8 bases between the two germline ends. The CDR3 is 15 amino acids. The CDR3 is CASSLDGDPGNTIYF. CDR3 sequence (DNA): TGTGCCAGCAGCTTAGACGGGGACCCTGGAAACACCATATATTTT. Variable domain in full (rest from reference TRBV11-2 and TRBJ1-3): EAGVAQSPRYKIIEKRQSVAFWCNPISGHATLYWYQQILGQGPKLLIQFQNNGVVDDSQLPKDRFSAERLKGVDSTLKIQPAKLEDSAVYLCASSLDGDPGNTIYFGEGSWLTVV.

This clone was picked up a small number of times. V usage is TRBV7-2 and J usage is TRBJ1-4; possible D gene TRBD1, 6 bases. Germline V CDR1 and CDR2: SGHTA, FQGNSA. The CDR3 length is 14 residues. V lost 5 bases to trimming and J lost 8 bases, with 15 bases between them. The CDR3 loop reads CASSPPGQREKLFF. CDR3 sequence (DNA): TGTGCCAGCAGCCCCCCGGGACAACGGGAAAAACTGTTTTTT.

The chain has TRBV5-1 and TRBJ1-2, with D perhaps TRBD1 (6 bases). The V and J ends lost 3 bases and 11 bases respectively, with 17 bases between them. The germline V gene encodes CDR1 SGHRS and CDR2 YFSETQ. This CDR3 is built from 13 residues. In nucleotides, the CDR3 is TGCGCCAGCAGCTCGGGGGGCCTGCAGGGGTACACCTTC. Residues: CASSSGGLQGYTF.

This clone has just one count. This chain connects TRBV5-4 to TRBJ1-4; D ambiguous. This CDR3 contains 13 residues. Germline V CDR1 and CDR2: SGHNT, YYREEE (reference sequence). Trimming left V 0 bases short and J 8 bases short, with 8 bases between. Here the CDR3 DNA reads TGTGCCAGCAGCTTGGGCTCAGGCGAAAAACTGTTTTTT. Amino acid sequence: CASSLGSGEKLFF.

This clone was detected once. This chain uses TRBV18 with TRBJ1-1, with D tentatively TRBD1 (6 bases). V dropped 0 bases and J dropped 1 base, with 9 bases sitting between them. Germline CDR1 is KGHSH and CDR2 is LQKENI. This CDR3 region has 15 residues. The CDR3 is CASSPPTGKNTEAFF. In DNA form, the CDR3 reads TGTGCCAGCTCACCACCGACAGGCAAGAACACTGAAGCTTTCTTT.

V is TRBV30 and J is TRBJ1-6, with no clear D. Looked up from germline, CDR1 is GTSNPN and CDR2 is SVGIG (reference sequence). The CDR3 is 13 residues long. V was shortened by 0 bases and J by 9 bases, with 9 bases between the two germline ends. CDR3 nucleotides: TGTGCCTGGAGTGTACAGAAGGTTTCACCCCTCCACTTT. Amino acids: CAWSVQKVSPLHF. Full variable domain (rest looked up from reference TRBV30 and TRBJ1-6): SQTIHQWPATLVQPVGSPLSLECTVEGTSNPNLYWYRQAAGRGLQLLFYSVGIGQISSEVPQNLSASRPQDRQFILSSKKLLLSDSGFYLCAWSVQKVSPLHFGNGTRLTVT.

This chain links TRBV27 with TRBJ2-5; TRBD2 might be the D (6 bases). Trimming took off 3 bases at V and 2 bases at J, with 13 bases between the two ends. Germline CDR1 reads MNHEY; CDR2 reads SMNVEV (reference sequence). The CDR3 runs to 15 residues. CDR3 sequence: CASSLGGLRQETQYF. CDR3 bases: TGTGCCAGCAGTTTGGGGGGTCTGAGGCAAGAGACCCAGTACTTC.

The chain employs TRBV29-1 and TRBJ2-2; tentative D call: TRBD2 (5 bases). The CDR3 is made up of 12 amino acids. V was cut by 7 bases and J by 6 bases, with 12 bases left in between. CDR1 and CDR2 (germline): SQVTM, ANQGSEA. The CDR3 loop reads CSAWWESGELFF. Written as DNA, the CDR3 is TGCAGCGCCTGGTGGGAGTCCGGGGAGCTGTTTTTT.

The chain uses TRBV29-1 and TRBJ2-5; 8 positions match TRBD1. This CDR3 is 13 amino acids long. The germline gives CDR1 SQVTM, CDR2 ANQGSEA. V lost 7 bases to trimming and J lost 7 bases; unmatched junction nucleotides: 11. Written as DNA, the CDR3 is TGCAGCGGCCGGACAGGGAGCGAAGGGACCCAGTACTTC. As protein: CSGRTGSEGTQYF.